What follows are 18 T cell receptor beta chains derived from one specimen sequenced in a study of blood T cell repertoires in COVID-19. Clones were read by immunoSEQ multiplex PCR, and TCRdb kept only the in-frame ones, dropping some. The sample lists 250,000 to 300,000 clones, around 87% occurring once. Sequencing was performed on peripheral blood. Every receptor here comes from a man aged 18 to 30 with active or convalescent COVID-19.

The chain employs TRBV24-1 and TRBJ2-3; a possible D gene is TRBD1 (6 bases). CDR1 and CDR2 from the germline V gene are KGHDR and SFDVKD. The CDR3 is made up of 17 amino acids. V gave up 0 bases and J gave up 3 bases, with 15 bases separating them. CDR3 sequence reads: CATSDLKLGGATDTQYF. The DNA for the CDR3 is TGTGCCACCAGTGATTTGAAATTAGGGGGAGCGACAGATACGCAGTATTTT.

The gene calls are TRBV27 and TRBJ1-1, with 8 bases identical to TRBD1. The junction had 7 bases not matched to a gene; V was cut back by 6 bases and J by 1 base. This CDR3 is 15 amino acids long. Germline V gene sequence: CDR1 MNHEY, CDR2 SMNVEV (reference sequence). Written as DNA, the CDR3 is TGTGCCAGCAGGGGGCCGACAGGGGCGAACACTGAAGCTTTCTTT. Protein: CASRGPTGANTEAFF.

The chain joins TRBV7-6 to TRBJ2-3; D might be TRBD1 (6 bases). With 4 bases removed from V and 1 base from J, the gap between germline ends came to 12 bases. Germline V gives CDR1 SGHVS, CDR2 FNYEAQ. CDR3 size: 15 residues. CDR3 DNA: TGTGCCAGCAGCTCCCCAGGGGAAGGCACAGATACGCAGTATTTT. The encoded protein is CASSSPGEGTDTQYF.

The chain combines TRBV28 with TRBJ1-5, with TRBD1 matching over 11 bases. V lost 8 bases and J lost 1; bases outside the gene matches: 7. The CDR3 is 16 amino acids. Germline V gene data show CDR1 as MDHEN and CDR2 as SYDVKM. The CDR3 loop reads CASRDRGYSSNQPQHF. DNA of the CDR3: TGTGCCAGCCGGGACAGGGGGTATTCGAGCAATCAGCCCCAGCATTTT.

The V gene is TRBV28, the J gene TRBJ2-5; 7 nucleotides match TRBD2. The germline V gene has CDR1 MDHEN and CDR2 SYDVKM. This CDR3 region has 13 residues. V trimming: 6 bases; J trimming: 2 bases; junction bases outside the gene matches: 3. Here the CDR3 reads CASSGTTQETQYF. CDR3 DNA: TGTGCCAGCAGCGGGACTACACAAGAGACCCAGTACTTC.

This clone was seen just once. This rearrangement joins TRBV5-1 to TRBJ1-2; a possible D gene is TRBD1 (5 bases). There are 15 residues in the CDR3. Germline V lookup: CDR1 SGHRS, CDR2 YFSETQ. The germline V and J ends were trimmed by 2 bases and 8 bases, with 19 bases remaining between them. Here the CDR3 reads CASSFSGNSMVGYTF. CDR3 DNA sequence: TGCGCCAGCAGCTTTTCAGGGAATTCTATGGTCGGCTACACCTTC.

This sequence joins TRBV5-1 and TRBJ2-1, with 7 bases aligning to TRBD1. The CDR3 spans 16 residues. With V trimmed by 1 base and J by 4 bases, 8 bases remained unmatched. The germline CDR1 and CDR2 sequences are SGHRS and YFSETQ. The CDR3 is CASSLSGTVTYNEQFF. The CDR3 nucleotides read TGCGCCAGCAGCTTGTCCGGGACAGTAACTTACAATGAGCAGTTCTTC.

The chain is built from TRBV11-2 and TRBJ1-4; D gene ambiguous. The CDR3 runs 14 residues. CDR1 and CDR2 from the germline V gene are SGHAT and FQNNGV. V lost 3 bases, J lost 8 bases, and 13 bases lay in between. This CDR3 reads CASSFSRLNEKLFF. CDR3 nucleotide sequence: TGTGCCAGCAGCTTCTCCAGGTTAAACGAAAAACTGTTTTTT.

The genes are TRBV7-3 and TRBJ2-5; D might be TRBD1 (6 bases). Trimming left V 5 bases short and J 5 bases short, with 15 bases between. The CDR3 sequence is 14 residues long. From germline, CDR1 is SGHTA and CDR2 FQGTGA. In DNA, the CDR3 is TGTGCCAGCAGCCCTGGACAGACCCATGAGACCCAGTACTTC. This encodes CASSPGQTHETQYF.

This clone was counted between two and nine times. The rearrangement links TRBV28 to TRBJ2-7, with no clear D. The CDR3 is made up of 13 amino acids. Germline loops: CDR1 MDHEN, CDR2 SYDVKM. The germline V and J ends were trimmed by 5 bases and 2 bases, with 10 bases remaining between them. The CDR3 loop is CASSAPVTYEQYF. In DNA, the CDR3 is TGTGCCAGCAGTGCGCCGGTAACCTACGAGCAGTACTTC.

This chain joins TRBV9 and TRBJ1-5, with D maybe TRBD1 (6 bases). CDR3 length: 14 amino acids. Per germline, CDR1 SGDLS and CDR2 YYNGEE. Trimming pared 4 bases from V and 3 bases from J, leaving 11 bases between. The DNA of the CDR3 is TGTGCCAGCAGCACCGGACAGTTCAATCAGCCCCAGCATTTT. Translating gives CASSTGQFNQPQHF.

The DNA for the CDR3 is TGTGCCAGAAGCTATGGGACTAGCGGGAGGGAACCGAATGAGCAGTTCTTC. This translates into CARSYGTSGREPNEQFF. The rearrangement links TRBV7-5 to TRBJ2-1; the table's D call, TRBD2, was not checked against the DNA. TRBV7-5 is flagged as a pseudogene. The CDR3 sequence is 17 residues long.

Remarks on this clone: This sample also contains other DNA sequences that code for the same CDR3. The chain links TRBV30 to TRBJ2-7; perhaps TRBD2 as D (6 bases). CDR1 GTSNPN and CDR2 SVGIG come from the germline V gene (reference sequence). The CDR3 covers 12 residues. V shed 3 bases and J shed 1 base, with 7 bases lying between them. This CDR3 is CAWRGLSYEQYF. The DNA for the CDR3 is TGTGCCTGGAGGGGACTTTCCTACGAGCAGTACTTC.

This clone was seen just once. The chain has TRBV7-6 and TRBJ1-4, with D maybe TRBD1 (5 bases). Germline assignment: CDR1 SGHVS and CDR2 FNYEAQ. V dropped 5 bases and J dropped 5 bases, with 18 bases sitting between them. The CDR3 totals 16 residues. Here the CDR3 reads CASSQPRAGRNEKLFF. CDR3 bases: TGTGCCAGCAGCCAGCCCCGCGCAGGGAGGAATGAAAAACTGTTTTTT.

The chain combines TRBV7-9 with TRBJ2-3; the D is unclear. The CDR3 consists of 11 residues. Germline V gene sequence: CDR1 SEHNR, CDR2 FQNEAQ (reference sequence). V was clipped by 7 bases and J by 2 bases, with 4 bases between them. CDR3 in amino acids: CASTYTDTQYF. The CDR3 DNA follows: TGTGCCAGCACCTACACAGATACGCAGTATTTT.

V gene TRBV30 combines with J gene TRBJ2-7; the match to TRBD2 covers 7 bases. The CDR3 consists of 10 residues. The V gene end was trimmed by 5 bases and the J gene end by 9 bases; junction bases not matched to a gene: 4. Germline CDR1 is GTSNPN and CDR2 is SVGIG (reference sequence). The DNA for the CDR3 is TGTGCCTGGGGGAGGGAGGTGCAGTACTTC. It is translated as CAWGREVQYF. The complete variable domain, with remaining parts taken from reference TRBV30 and TRBJ2-7, reads SQTIHQWPATLVQPVGSPLSLECTVEGTSNPNLYWYRQAAGRGLQLLFYSVGIGQISSEVPQNLSASRPQDRQFILSSKKLLLSDSGFYLCAWGREVQYFGPGTRLTVT.

V is TRBV6-2 or TRBV6-3 and J is TRBJ1-6, with D maybe TRBD1 (5 bases). The CDR3 has 15 residues. The germline CDR1 and CDR2 sequences are MNHEY and SVGEGT. V lost 5 bases and J lost 7, with 15 bases in between. The CDR3 bases are TGTGCCAGCAGTCCACGGGGGGAATGGAATTCACCCCTCCACTTT. Translation gives CASSPRGEWNSPLHF.

This chain connects TRBV6-5 to TRBJ2-7; a weak D match, TRBD2 (5 bases). In germline, CDR1 is MNHEY, CDR2 SVGAGI. Trimming shortened V by 6 bases and J by 4 bases, and 13 bases separated the two germline ends. The CDR3 extends over 13 amino acids. The CDR3 DNA follows: TGTGCCAGCAGAGCCGGGGAGACTTACGAGCAGTACTTC. It encodes CASRAGETYEQYF.